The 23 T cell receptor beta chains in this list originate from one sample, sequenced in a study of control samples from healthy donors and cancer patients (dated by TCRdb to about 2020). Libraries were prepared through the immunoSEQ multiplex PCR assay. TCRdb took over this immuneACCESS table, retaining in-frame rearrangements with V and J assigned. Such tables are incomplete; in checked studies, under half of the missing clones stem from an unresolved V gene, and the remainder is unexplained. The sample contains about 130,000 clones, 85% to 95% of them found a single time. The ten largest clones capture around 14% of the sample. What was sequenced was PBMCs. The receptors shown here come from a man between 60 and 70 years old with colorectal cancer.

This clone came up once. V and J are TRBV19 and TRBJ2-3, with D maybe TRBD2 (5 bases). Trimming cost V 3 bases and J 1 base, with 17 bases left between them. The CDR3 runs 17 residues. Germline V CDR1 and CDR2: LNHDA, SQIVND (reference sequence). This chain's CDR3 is CASSILSGPPGTDTQYF. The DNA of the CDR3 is TGTGCCAGTAGTATTTTGAGCGGACCTCCTGGCACAGATACGCAGTATTTT.

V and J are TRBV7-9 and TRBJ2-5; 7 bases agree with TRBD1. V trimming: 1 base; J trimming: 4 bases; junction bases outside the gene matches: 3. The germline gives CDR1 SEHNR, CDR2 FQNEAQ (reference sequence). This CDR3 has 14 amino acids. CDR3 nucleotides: TGTGCCAGCAGCTTAGGGACAGGTAGAGAGACCCAGTACTTC. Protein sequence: CASSLGTGRETQYF.

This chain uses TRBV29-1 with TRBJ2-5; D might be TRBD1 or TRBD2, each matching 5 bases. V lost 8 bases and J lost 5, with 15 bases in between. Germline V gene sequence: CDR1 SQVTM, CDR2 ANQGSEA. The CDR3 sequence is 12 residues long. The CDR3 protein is CSTRGDRETQYF. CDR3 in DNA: TGCAGCACTCGAGGGGACCGGGAGACCCAGTACTTC.

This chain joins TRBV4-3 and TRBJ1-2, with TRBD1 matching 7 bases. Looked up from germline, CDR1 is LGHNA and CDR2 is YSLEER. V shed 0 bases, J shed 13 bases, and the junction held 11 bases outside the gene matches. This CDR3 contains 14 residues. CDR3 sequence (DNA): TGCGCCAGCAGCCAAGATCTGGGACAGAGAGGTGTCACCTTC. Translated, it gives CASSQDLGQRGVTF.

The CDR3 DNA sequence: TGCGCCAGCAGCCAAGACTCCTGGAACACTGAAGCTTTCTTT. Protein product: CASSQDSWNTEAFF. The chain uses TRBV4-3 and TRBJ1-1; D gene uncertain. The CDR3 has 14 amino acids. V dropped 0 bases and J dropped 1 base, with 6 bases sitting between them. CDR1 LGHNA and CDR2 YSLEER come from the germline V gene.

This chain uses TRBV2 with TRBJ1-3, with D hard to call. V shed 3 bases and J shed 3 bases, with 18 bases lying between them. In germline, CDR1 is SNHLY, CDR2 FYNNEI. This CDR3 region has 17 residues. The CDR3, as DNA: TGTGCCAGCAGTGATCAGTTAGAGTCGGGTGTTGGAAACACCATATATTTT. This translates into CASSDQLESGVGNTIYF.

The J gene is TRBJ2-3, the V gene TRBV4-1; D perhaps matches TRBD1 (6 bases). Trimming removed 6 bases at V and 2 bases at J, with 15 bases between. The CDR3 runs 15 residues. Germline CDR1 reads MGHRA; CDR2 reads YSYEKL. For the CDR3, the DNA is TGCGCCAGCAGTCCCGGGACACTACTCACAGATACGCAGTATTTT. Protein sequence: CASSPGTLLTDTQYF.

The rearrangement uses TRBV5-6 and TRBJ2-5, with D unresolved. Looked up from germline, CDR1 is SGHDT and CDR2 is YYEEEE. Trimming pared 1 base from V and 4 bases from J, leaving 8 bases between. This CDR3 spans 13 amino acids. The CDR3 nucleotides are TGTGCCAGCAGCTTGAAGGGTCCAGAGACCCAGTACTTC. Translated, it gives CASSLKGPETQYF.

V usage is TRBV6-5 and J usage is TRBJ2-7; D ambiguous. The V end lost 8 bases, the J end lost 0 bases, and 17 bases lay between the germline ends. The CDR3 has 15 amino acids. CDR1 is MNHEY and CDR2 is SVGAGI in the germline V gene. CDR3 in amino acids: CASAYTYRSSYEQYF. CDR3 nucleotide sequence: TGTGCCAGCGCCTACACCTACCGGAGCTCCTACGAGCAGTACTTC.

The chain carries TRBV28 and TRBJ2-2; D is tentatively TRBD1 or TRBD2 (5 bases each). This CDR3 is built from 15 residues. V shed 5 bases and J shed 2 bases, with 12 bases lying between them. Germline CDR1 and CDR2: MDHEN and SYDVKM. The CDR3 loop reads CASSPGTENTGELFF. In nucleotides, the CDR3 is TGTGCCAGCAGTCCCGGGACGGAAAACACCGGGGAGCTGTTTTTT.

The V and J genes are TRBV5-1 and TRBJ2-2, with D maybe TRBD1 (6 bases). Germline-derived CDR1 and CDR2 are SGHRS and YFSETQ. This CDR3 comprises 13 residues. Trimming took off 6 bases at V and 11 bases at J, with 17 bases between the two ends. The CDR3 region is CASNPSGGPELFF. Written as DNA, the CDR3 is TGCGCCAGCAACCCTTCTGGGGGCCCCGAGCTGTTTTTT. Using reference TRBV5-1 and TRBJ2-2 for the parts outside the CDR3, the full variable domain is KAGVTQTPRYLIKTRGQQVTLSCSPISGHRSVSWYQQTPGQGLQFLFEYFSETQRNKGNFPGRFSGRQFSNSRSEMNVSTLELGDSALYLCASNPSGGPELFFGEGSRLTVL.

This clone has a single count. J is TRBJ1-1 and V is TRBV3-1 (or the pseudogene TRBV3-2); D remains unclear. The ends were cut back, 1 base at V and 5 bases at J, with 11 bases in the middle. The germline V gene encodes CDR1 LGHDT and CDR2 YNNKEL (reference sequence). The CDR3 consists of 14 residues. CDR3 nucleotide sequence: TGTGCCAGCAGCCAAGTCCAGCAAGGGACTGAAGCTTTCTTT. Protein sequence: CASSQVQQGTEAFF.

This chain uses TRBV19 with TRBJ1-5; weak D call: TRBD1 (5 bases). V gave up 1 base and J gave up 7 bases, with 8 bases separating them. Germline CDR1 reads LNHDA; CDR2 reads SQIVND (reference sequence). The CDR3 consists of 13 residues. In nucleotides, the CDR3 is TGTGCCAGTAGTATAGGGGGCGAGCAGCCCCAGCATTTT. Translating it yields CASSIGGEQPQHF.

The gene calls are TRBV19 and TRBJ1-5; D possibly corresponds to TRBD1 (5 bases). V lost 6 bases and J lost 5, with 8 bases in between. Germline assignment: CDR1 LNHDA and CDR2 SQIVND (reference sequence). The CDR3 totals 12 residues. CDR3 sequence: CASRGRDQPQHF. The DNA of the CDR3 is TGTGCCAGTAGGGGGCGCGATCAGCCCCAGCATTTT.

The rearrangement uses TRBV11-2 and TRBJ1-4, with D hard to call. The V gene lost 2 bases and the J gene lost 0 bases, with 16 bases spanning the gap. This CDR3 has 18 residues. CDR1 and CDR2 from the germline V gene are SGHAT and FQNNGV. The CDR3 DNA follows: TGTGCCAGCAGCTTATATTCCCTCACCCTTGCAACTAATGAAAAACTGTTTTTT. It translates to CASSLYSLTLATNEKLFF.

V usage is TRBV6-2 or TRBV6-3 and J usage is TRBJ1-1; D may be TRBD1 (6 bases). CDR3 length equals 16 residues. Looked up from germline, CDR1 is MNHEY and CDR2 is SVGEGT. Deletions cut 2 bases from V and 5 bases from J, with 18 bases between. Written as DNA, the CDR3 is TGTGCCAGCAGTTACGCCACAGGGCTCGGGTTGACTGAAGCTTTCTTT. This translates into CASSYATGLGLTEAFF.

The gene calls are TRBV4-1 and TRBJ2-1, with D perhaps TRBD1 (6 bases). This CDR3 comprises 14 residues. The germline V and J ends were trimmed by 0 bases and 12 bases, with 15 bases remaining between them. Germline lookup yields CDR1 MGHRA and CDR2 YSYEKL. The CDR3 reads CASSQDAGVRWQFF. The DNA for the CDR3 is TGCGCCAGCAGCCAAGATGCAGGGGTTCGTTGGCAGTTCTTC.

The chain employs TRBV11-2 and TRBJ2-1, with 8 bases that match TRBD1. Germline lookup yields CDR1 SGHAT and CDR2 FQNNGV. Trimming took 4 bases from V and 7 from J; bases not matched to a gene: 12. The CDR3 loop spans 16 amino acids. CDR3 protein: CASSSFTGGSFNEQFF. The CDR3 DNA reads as TGTGCCAGCAGCTCCTTTACAGGGGGGTCTTTTAATGAGCAGTTCTTC.

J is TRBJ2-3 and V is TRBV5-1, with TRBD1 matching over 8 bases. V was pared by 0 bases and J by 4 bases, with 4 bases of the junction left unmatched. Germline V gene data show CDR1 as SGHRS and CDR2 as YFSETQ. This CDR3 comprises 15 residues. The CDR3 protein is CASSLVGQGSDTQYF. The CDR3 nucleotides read TGCGCCAGCAGCTTGGTAGGACAGGGTTCAGATACGCAGTATTTT. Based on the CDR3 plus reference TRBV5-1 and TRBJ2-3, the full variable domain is KAGVTQTPRYLIKTRGQQVTLSCSPISGHRSVSWYQQTPGQGLQFLFEYFSETQRNKGNFPGRFSGRQFSNSRSEMNVSTLELGDSALYLCASSLVGQGSDTQYFGPGTRLTVL.

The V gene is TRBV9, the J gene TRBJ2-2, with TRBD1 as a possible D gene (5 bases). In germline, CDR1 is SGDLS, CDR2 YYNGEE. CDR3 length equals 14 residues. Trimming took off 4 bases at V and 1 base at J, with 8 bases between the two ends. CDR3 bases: TGTGCCAGCAGCCCCCAGGGGAACACCGGGGAGCTGTTTTTT. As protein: CASSPQGNTGELFF.

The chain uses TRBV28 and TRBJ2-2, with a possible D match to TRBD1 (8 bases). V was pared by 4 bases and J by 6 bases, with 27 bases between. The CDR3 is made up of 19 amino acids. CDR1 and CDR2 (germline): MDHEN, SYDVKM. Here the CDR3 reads CASSSPGGPGTGVPGELFF. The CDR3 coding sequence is TGTGCCAGCAGTTCCCCGGGGGGACCCGGGACAGGAGTGCCCGGGGAGCTGTTTTTT.

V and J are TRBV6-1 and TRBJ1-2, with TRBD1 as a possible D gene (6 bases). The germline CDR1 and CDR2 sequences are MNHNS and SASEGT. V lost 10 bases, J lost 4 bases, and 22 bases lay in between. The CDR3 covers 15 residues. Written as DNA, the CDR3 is TGTGCCATCCGCCAGCCCGCCCAGGGGACCTATGGCTACACCTTC. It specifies CAIRQPAQGTYGYTF.

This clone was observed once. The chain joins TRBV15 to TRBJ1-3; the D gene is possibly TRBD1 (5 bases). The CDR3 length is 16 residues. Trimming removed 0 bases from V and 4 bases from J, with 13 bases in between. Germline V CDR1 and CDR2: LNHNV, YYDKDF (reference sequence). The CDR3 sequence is CATSRDRGSGGNTIYF. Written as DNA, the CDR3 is TGTGCCACCAGCAGAGATCGGGGCAGTGGAGGAAACACCATATATTTT. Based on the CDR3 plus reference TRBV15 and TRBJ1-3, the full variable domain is DAMVIQNPRYQVTQFGKPVTLSCSQTLNHNVMYWYQQKSSQAPKLLFHYYDKDFNNEADTPDNFQSRRPNTSFCFLDIRSPGLGDTAMYLCATSRDRGSGGNTIYFGEGSWLTVV.